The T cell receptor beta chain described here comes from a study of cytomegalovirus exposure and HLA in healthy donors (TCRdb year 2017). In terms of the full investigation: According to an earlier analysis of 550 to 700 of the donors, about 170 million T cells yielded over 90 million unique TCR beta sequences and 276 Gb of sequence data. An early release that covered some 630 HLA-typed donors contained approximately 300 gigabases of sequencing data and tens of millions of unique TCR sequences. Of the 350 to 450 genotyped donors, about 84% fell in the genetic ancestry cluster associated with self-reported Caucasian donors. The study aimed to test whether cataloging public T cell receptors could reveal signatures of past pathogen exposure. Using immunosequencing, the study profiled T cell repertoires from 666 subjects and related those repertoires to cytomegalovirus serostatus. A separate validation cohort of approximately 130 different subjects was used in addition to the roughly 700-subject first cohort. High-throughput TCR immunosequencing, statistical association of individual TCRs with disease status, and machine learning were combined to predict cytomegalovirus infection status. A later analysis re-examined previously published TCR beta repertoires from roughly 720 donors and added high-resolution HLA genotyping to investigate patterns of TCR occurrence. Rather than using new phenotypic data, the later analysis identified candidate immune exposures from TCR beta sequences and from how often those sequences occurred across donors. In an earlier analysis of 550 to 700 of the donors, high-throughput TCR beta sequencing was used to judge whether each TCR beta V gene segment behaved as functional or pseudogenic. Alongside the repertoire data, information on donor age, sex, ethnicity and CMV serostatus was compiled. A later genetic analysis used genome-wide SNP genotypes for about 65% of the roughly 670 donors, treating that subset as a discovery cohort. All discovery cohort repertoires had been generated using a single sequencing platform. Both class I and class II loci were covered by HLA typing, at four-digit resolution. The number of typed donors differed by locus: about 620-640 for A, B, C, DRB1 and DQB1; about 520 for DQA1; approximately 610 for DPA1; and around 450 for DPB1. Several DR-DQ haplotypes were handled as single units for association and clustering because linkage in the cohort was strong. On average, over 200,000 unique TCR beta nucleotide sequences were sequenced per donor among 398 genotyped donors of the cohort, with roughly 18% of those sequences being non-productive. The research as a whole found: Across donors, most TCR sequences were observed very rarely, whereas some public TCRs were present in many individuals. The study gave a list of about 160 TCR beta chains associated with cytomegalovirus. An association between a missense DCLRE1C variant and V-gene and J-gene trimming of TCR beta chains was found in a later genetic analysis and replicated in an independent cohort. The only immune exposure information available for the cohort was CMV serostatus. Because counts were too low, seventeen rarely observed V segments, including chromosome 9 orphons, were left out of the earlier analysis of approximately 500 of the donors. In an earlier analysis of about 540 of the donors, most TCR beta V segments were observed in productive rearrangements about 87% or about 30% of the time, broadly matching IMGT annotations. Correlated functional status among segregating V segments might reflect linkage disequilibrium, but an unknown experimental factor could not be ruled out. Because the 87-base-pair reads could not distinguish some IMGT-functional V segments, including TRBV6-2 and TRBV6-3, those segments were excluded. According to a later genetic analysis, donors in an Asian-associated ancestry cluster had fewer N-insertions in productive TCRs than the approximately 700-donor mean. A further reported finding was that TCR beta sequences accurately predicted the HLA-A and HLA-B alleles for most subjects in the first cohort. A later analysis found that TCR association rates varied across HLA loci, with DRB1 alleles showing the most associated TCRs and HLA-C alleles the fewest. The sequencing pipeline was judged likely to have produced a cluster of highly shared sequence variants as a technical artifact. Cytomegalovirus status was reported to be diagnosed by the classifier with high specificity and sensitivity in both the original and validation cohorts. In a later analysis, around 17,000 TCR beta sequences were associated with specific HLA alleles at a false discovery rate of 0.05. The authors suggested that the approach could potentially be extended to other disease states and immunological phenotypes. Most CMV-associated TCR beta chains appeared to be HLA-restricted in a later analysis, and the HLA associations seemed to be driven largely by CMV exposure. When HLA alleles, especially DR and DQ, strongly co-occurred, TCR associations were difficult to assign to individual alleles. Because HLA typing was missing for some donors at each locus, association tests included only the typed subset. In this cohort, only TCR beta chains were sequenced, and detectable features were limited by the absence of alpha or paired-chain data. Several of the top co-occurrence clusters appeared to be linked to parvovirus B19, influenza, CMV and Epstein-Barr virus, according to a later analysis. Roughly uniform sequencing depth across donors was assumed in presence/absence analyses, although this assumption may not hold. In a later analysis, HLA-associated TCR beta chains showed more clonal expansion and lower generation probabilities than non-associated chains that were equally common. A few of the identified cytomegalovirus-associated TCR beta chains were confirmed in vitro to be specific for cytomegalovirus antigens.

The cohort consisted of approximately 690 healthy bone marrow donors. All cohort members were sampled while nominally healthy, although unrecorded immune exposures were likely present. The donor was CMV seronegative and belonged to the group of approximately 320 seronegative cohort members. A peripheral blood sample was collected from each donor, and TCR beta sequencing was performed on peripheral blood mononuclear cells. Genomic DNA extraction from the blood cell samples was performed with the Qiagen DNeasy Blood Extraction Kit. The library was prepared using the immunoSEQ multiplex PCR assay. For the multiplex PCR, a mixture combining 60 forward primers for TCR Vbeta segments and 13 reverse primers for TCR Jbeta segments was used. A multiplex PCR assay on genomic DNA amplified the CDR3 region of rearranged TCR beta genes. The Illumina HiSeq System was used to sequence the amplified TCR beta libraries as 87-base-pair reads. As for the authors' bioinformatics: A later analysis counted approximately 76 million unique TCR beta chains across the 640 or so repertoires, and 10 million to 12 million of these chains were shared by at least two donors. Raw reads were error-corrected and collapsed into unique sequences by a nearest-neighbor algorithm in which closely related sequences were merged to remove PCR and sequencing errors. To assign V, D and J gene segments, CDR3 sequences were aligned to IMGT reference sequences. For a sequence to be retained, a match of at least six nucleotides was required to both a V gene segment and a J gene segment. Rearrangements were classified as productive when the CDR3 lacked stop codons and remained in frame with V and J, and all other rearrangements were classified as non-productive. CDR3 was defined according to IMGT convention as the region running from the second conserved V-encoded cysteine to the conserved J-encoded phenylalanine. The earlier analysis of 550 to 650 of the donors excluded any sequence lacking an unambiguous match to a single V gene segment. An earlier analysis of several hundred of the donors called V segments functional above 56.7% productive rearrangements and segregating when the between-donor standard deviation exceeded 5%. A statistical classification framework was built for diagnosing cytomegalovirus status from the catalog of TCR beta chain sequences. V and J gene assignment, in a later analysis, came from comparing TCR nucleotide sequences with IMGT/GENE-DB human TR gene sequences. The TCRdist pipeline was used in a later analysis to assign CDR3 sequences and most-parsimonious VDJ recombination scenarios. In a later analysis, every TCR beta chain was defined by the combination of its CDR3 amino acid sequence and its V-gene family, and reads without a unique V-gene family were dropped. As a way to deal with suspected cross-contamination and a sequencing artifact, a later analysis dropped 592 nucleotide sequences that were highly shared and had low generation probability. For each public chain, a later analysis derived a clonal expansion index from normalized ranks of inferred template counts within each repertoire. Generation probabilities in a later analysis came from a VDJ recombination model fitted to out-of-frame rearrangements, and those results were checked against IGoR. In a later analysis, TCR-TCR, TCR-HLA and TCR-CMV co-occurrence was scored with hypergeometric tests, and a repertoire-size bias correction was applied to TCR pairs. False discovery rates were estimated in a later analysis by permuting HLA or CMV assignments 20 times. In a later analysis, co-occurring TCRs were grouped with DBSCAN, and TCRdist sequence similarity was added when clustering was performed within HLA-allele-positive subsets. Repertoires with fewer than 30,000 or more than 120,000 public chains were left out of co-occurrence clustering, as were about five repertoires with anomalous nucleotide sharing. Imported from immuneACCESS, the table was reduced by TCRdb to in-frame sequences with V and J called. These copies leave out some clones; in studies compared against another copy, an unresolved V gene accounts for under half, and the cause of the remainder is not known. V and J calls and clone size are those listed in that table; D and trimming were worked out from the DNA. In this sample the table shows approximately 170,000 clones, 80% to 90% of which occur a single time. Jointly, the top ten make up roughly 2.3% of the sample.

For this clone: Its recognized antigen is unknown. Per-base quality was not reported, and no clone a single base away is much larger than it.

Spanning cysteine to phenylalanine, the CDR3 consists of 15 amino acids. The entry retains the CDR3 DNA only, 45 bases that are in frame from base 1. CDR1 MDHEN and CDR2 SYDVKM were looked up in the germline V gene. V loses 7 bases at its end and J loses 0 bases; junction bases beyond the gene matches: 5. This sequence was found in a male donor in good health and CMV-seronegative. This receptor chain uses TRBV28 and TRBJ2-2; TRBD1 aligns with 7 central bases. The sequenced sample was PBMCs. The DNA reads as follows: TGTGCCAGCAACGTTCAGGGGGCGAACACCGGGGAGCTGTTTTTT. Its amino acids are CASNVQGANTGELFF.